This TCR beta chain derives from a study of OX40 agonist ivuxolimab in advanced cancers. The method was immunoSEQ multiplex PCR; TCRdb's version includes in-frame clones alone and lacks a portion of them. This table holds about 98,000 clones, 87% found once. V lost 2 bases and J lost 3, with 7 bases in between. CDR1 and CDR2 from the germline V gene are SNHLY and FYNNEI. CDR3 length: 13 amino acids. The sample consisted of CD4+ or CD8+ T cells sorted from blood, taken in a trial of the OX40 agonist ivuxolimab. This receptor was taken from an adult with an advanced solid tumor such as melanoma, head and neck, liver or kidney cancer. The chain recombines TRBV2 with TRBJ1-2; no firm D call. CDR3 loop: CASSEPTYYGYTF. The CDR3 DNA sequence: TGTGCCAGCAGTGAACCCACCTACTATGGCTACACCTTC.